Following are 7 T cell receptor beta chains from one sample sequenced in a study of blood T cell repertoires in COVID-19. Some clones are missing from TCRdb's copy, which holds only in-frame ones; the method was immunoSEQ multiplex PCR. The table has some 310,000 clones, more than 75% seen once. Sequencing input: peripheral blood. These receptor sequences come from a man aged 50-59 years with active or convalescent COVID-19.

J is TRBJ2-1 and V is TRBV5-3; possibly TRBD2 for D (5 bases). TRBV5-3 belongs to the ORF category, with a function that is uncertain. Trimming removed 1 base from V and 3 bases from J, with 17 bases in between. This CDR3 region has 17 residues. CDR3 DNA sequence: TGTGCCAGAAGCTTGTTAGGGCGGGCGCAGCTCTACAATGAGCAGTTCTTC. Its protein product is CARSLLGRAQLYNEQFF.

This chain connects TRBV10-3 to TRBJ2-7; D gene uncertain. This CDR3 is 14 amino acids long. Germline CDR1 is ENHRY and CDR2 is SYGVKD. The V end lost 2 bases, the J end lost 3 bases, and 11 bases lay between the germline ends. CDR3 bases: TGTGCCATCAGTGAGGACTCTTCCAGCTACGAGCAGTACTTC. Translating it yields CAISEDSSSYEQYF.

The CDR3 DNA is TGTGCCAGCGCCCTTAGCGGGGCCTCCTACAATGAGCAGTTCTTC. Translation gives CASALSGASYNEQFF. This chain uses TRBV7-9 with TRBJ2-1; 8 bases line up with TRBD2. Trimming took 8 bases from V and 0 from J; bases not matched to a gene: 6. The CDR3 sequence is 15 residues long. Germline-derived CDR1 and CDR2 are SEHNR and FQNEAQ (reference sequence).

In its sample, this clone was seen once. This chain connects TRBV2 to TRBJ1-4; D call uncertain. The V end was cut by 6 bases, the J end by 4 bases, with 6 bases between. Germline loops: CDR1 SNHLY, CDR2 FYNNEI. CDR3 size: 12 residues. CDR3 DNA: TGTGCCAGCAGAGTCTATAATGAAAAACTGTTTTTT. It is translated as CASRVYNEKLFF.

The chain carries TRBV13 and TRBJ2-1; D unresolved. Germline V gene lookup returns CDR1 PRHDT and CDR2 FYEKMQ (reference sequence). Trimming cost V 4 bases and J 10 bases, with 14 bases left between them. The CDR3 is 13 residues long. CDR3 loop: CASSSPGFSEQFF. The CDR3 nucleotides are TGTGCCAGCAGCTCCCCGGGTTTTTCAGAGCAGTTCTTC.

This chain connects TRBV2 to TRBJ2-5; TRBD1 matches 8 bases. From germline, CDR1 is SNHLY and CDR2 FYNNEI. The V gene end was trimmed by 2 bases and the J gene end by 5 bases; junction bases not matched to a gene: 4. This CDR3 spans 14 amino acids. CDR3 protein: CASSETTGGETQYF. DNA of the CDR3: TGTGCCAGCAGTGAAACTACAGGGGGGGAGACCCAGTACTTC.

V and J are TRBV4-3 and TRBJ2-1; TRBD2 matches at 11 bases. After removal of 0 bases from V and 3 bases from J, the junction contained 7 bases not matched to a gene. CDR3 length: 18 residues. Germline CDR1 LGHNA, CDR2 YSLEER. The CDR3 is CASSQDSGGASIYNEQFF. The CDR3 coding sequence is TGCGCCAGCAGCCAAGATAGCGGGGGGGCATCTATCTACAATGAGCAGTTCTTC.